The entry below gives a single T cell receptor beta chain sequence along with its context. In terms of age and location, participants ranged from roughly 18 to 100 years and lived in about two dozen US areas. The CDR3 totals 15 residues. CDR1 is SQVTM, CDR2 ANQGSEA, per germline. Deletions cut 0 bases from V and 5 bases from J, with 13 bases between. The data are from a study of blood T cell repertoires in COVID-19. At the level of the study: PBMCs, B-cell-depleted T cells, or T cells were the source of the cDNA or gDNA that made up the material.

As handled by the study authors: Reference gene primer amplification in the assay estimated nucleated cell counts. Repertoires were generated with immunoSEQ multiplex PCR, while TCRdb's copy carries only in-frame clones and drops some. V and J calls and clone size follow that table, whereas D and trimming were derived from the DNA. This sample has more than 60,000 clones, with 88% found just once. V gene TRBV29-1 combines with J gene TRBJ2-2, with D uncertain. This sequence was found in a woman between 35 and 50 years old who had recovered from COVID-19. Sequenced input: PBMCs or T cells enriched from blood (not recorded which). The CDR3 DNA reads TGCAGCGTTGAAGAAGAGTGGCCCGGGACCGGGGAGCTGTTTTTT. Amino acids: CSVEEEWPGTGELFF.